Relative to its sample, the clone carrying this T cell receptor beta chain is medium-sized. This record belongs to a study of CD4 and CD8 cells across lung adenocarcinoma regions. The V end lost 4 bases, the J end lost 3 bases, and 10 bases lay between the germline ends. Germline CDR1 reads SGHVS; CDR2 reads FNYEAQ. The CDR3 has 15 residues. The patients had localized lung adenocarcinoma, a non-small cell subtype. One entry per CDR3 protein, called by TCRdb with MiXCR from the PCR reads. The sample includes about 4,600 distinct CDR3 sequences, around 50% of them seen just once. This TCR was recovered from a female donor with lung adenocarcinoma. The CD4 and CD8 labels of this study may be unreliable. The material sequenced was CD4+ T cells from the margin of a lung tumor. V usage is TRBV7-6 and J usage is TRBJ1-6; D unresolved. The CDR3 DNA reads TGTGCCAGCAGCTCGCGACGGGACTATAATTCACCCCTCCACTTT. It codes for CASSSRRDYNSPLHF.